One TCR beta chain is described in this entry. Its antigen is currently unknown. Treatment specified: approximately 9-day PBMC culture with coronavirus spike peptide pools or control peptides (ViraFEST assay). This record belongs to a study of vaccination and CD4 T cells after COVID-19. Study-level information: Sampling that followed vaccination took place a median 72 days after dose two, within a range of 14 to 241.

The study sequenced cultured CD4+ T cell DNA using the Oncomine TCR Beta short-read assay. MiXCR, run by TCRdb on the PCR reads, gives a single entry per CDR3 protein. The sample includes fewer than 15,000 distinct CDR3 sequences, 35% to 50% of them seen just once. The CDR3 spans 14 residues. V gave up 1 base and J gave up 9 bases, with 13 bases separating them. The sequenced sample consisted of CD4+ T cells from blood, cultured in vitro. The J gene is TRBJ1-3, the V gene TRBV12-3 or TRBV12-4, with TRBD1 as a possible D gene (5 bases). The source is a human donor who had recovered from COVID-19. The CDR3 DNA reads as TGTGCCAGCAGTTTAGATTGGCAGGGTGGCACCATATATTTT. Protein sequence: CASSLDWQGGTIYF.